This entry describes one T cell receptor beta chain. TCRdb's copy holds only in-frame clones and misses some; the assay was immunoSEQ multiplex PCR. Found here are hundreds of thousands of clones, around 84% of them singletons; the top ten hold around 7%. This CDR3 spans 14 amino acids. The germline CDR1 and CDR2 sequences are MNHEY and SVGEGT. Deletions cut 2 bases from V and 7 bases from J, with 12 bases between. The data were obtained in a study of blood T cell repertoires in COVID-19. This chain uses TRBV6-2 or TRBV6-3 with TRBJ1-5, with D possibly matching TRBD1 (5 bases). This TCR was recovered from a woman in her forties with acute COVID-19. Sequencing was done on a sample of PBMCs or T cells enriched from blood (not recorded which). The CDR3 is CASSYRGFRQPQHF. The DNA of the CDR3 is TGTGCCAGCAGTTACCGGGGGTTCAGGCAGCCCCAGCATTTT.